This entry concerns a single T cell receptor beta chain. The antigen it recognizes is unknown. Base qualities are missing; no much larger clone stands one base away. This sample stems from a study of shared clonotypes between healthy human individuals (dated by TCRdb to 2018 to 2021). Turning to the overall study: A couple of women and three men aged 18 to 49 years were included in the cohort. To estimate repertoire size and how much clonotype sharing occurs between individuals, the study deeply sequenced the blood TCR repertoires of five healthy adults. For each donor, CD4 naive and CD4 memory were each given three plates, CD8 naive was given two plates, and CD8 memory was given one plate. Leukapheresis yielded between about 0.8 and 9.5 billion PBMCs per donor. To increase sequencing depth and limit assay-specific biases, TCR repertoire library preparation and sequencing were carried out by different laboratories using diverse techniques. Results the study describes overall, beyond this receptor: Because the study included a small number of donors, the genetic and exposure-history diversity represented was limited. Larger estimated clonotype richness was generally found for naive subsets than for memory subsets. Pairwise subsampling indicated that sequencing depth was expected to affect the degree of clonotype sharing among donors. Sharing across a handful of donors was observed for 5% to 6.5% of naive CD4, around 3.5% of naive CD8, about 2.5% of memory CD4, and 0.4% of memory CD8 clonotypes. Compared with non-shared clonotypes, clonotypes shared by all four sorted-subset donors had higher generation probabilities. Rarefaction of sorted-subset datasets indicated incomplete sequencing despite the large sequencing depth. Sampling was limited to blood, and TCR repertoires in tissue likely differ from TCR repertoires in blood.

The CDR3, from cysteine to phenylalanine, totals 15 residues. The entry retains the CDR3 DNA only, 45 bases that are in frame from base 1. Using the deep immunoSEQ assay, TCR CDR3 regions were amplified from genomic DNA by multiplex PCR. For each cell subset, the extracted genomic DNA was distributed evenly across all wells of several immunoSEQ 96-well plates, and each plate served as one replicate. For sorted subsets, each replicate PCR was loaded with 200 ng genomic DNA, equivalent to some 31,000 T cell genomes. Purified libraries were measured with a Qubit 3.0 fluorometer, size-checked on a Bioanalyzer 2100, and measured again with the KAPA Library Quantification kit. Each immunoSEQ 96-well plate was sequenced on its own single-read 150-cycle Illumina NextSeq 550 flow cell. Per the original workflow: Because the immunoSEQ output held only junctional sequences and lacked quality scores, the filtering could not match the filtering applied to full-length reads. Sequences were annotated with PyIR, a Python wrapper for IgBLAST v1.9, using IMGT germline references to assign V/J genes and CDR3. Reads were removed for weak V/J assignments (E-value above 1e-6), missing CDR3, stop codons, out-of-frame junctions, or ambiguous translated residues. V3J clonotypes were defined as sequences sharing the same inferred V gene, J gene, and CDR3 amino acid sequence. To compute the percentage overlap between repertoires, the number of shared unique clonotypes was divided by the size of the smaller repertoire. Three approaches were used to assess repertoire richness: RTK rarefaction, the Chao1 estimator, and Recon v2.1 estimates of unobserved clonotypes. Generation probabilities for all TCRbeta clonotypes obtained by the gDNA method from a handful of donors were computed using OLGA. In its TCRdb copy, this immuneACCESS table keeps in-frame sequences only and misses some clones. Where compared with another copy, unresolved V genes explain less than half of these, and the others have no known cause. Clone size and the V and J calls come from that table; the DNA yielded D and trimming. This sample lists 1.6 million or so clones; approximately 96% were detected once. Roughly 1.2% of the sample belongs to the ten largest clones.

Donors were healthy HIV-negative adults with no recently reported acute infections or vaccinations. Every donor was a Caucasian adult living in Nashville, Tennessee, USA. CD4+ T cells were enriched by magnetic negative selection, after which naive cells were positively selected on CD45RA and the negative fraction was taken as the memory subset. Blood was obtained by leukapheresis, after which PBMCs were separated by Ficoll-Histopaque density gradient centrifugation and cryopreserved in liquid nitrogen vapor phase. Purity and quantity of every magnetically sorted T cell population were checked by analytical flow cytometry. Each sorted fraction had its genomic DNA isolated and then quantified by UV absorbance on a Nanodrop 2000c.

The chain uses TRBV21-1 and TRBJ2-7; TRBD2, the table's D call, was not compared with the DNA. TRBV21-1 counts as a pseudogene. The sequence derives from a man aged 25 to 40 in good health. The sequenced sample was naive CD4+ T cells sorted from blood. Sample cell subset or site, as interpreted from the label and publication: CD45RA+ positively selected. In nucleotide form, the sequence is TGTGCCAGCAGACCCAGCGGGACAACTACCTACGAGCAGTACTTC. The resulting protein is CASRPSGTTTYEQYF.